This T cell receptor (beta chain) was retrieved from a study of CD8 T cells in ankylosing spondylitis. TCRdb analysed the 5' RACE reads with MiXCR anew, one entry per CDR3 protein. This table has about 250,000 distinct CDR3 sequences, approximately 30% appearing once. Study-wide results and limits: Disease-linked clones reportedly showed significant enrichment in matched ankylosing spondylitis synovial fluid. Before this, some motif variants had been reported in reactive arthritis synovial fluid and blood. For ankylosing spondylitis blood, a TCR beta motif of 7 or 8 highly homologous variants appeared characteristic.

Details on this clonotype: Antigen specificity is unknown.

Germline V gene data show CDR1 as DFQATT and CDR2 as SNEGSKA (reference sequence). The CDR3 sequence is 13 residues long. Trimming at V came to 6 bases and at J to 7 bases, leaving 7 bases not matched to a gene. Source material: blood, either unsorted or a sorted T cell fraction (not recorded which). The chain employs TRBV20-1 and TRBJ1-5; 9 bases agree with TRBD1. This sequence was found in a male donor with ankylosing spondylitis or in good health (not recorded which). DNA of the CDR3: TGCAGTGCCCGAACAGGGGGCCTGCAGCCCCAGCATTTT. It is translated as CSARTGGLQPQHF.